This TCR beta chain came from a study of blood T cell repertoires in COVID-19. Study overall: COVID-19 samples, acute and convalescent, were from the United States, Italy and Spain.

Germline CDR1 reads MNHNY; CDR2 reads SVGAGI (reference sequence). The length of the CDR3 is 20 residues. Trimming cost V 6 bases and J 5 bases; bases outside gene matches: 23. Followed over time, Seattle patients had been enrolled while infection was active. Sequencing was performed with immunoSEQ multiplex PCR; in TCRdb, only in-frame clones are kept and a portion is missing. The profile covers 300,000 or so clones, with 85% to 90% appearing a single time and under 3% taken by the ten largest. This receptor was taken from a woman aged 25 to 39 with COVID-19, enrolled during active disease. V gene TRBV6-6 combines with J gene TRBJ1-5, with 9 bases that match TRBD1. Sequencing used peripheral blood. The CDR3 nucleotides are TGTGCCAGCAGCCCCCTCGGACAGGGGCCTAGTGTGAAGCAGGATCAGCCCCAGCATTTT. The encoded protein is CASSPLGQGPSVKQDQPQHF.